This T cell receptor beta chain was identified in a study of T cell responses to AZD1222 COVID-19 vaccine. On this clone: The antigen is unknown.

Study results and limitations: Only a handful of individuals given AZD1222 were seropositive at baseline.

Here immunoSEQ multiplex PCR was the method, and the copy in TCRdb shows in-frame clones only, minus some. The sample has 150,000 or so clones, about nine tenths seen once. The CDR3 contains 14 residues. V was clipped by 8 bases and J by 0 bases; unmatched bases: 2. The V gene's germline CDR1 is LNHDA and CDR2 SQIVND (reference sequence). The chain couples TRBV19 to TRBJ2-2; TRBD2 matches 8 bases. Sequencing was performed on peripheral blood, taken 28 days after the second AZD1222 dose. The receptor comes from an adult who received the AZD1222 COVID-19 vaccine. The CDR3 coding sequence is TGTGCCAGTTTACTAGCGGCGAACACCGGGGAGCTGTTTTTT. The encoded protein is CASLLAANTGELFF.